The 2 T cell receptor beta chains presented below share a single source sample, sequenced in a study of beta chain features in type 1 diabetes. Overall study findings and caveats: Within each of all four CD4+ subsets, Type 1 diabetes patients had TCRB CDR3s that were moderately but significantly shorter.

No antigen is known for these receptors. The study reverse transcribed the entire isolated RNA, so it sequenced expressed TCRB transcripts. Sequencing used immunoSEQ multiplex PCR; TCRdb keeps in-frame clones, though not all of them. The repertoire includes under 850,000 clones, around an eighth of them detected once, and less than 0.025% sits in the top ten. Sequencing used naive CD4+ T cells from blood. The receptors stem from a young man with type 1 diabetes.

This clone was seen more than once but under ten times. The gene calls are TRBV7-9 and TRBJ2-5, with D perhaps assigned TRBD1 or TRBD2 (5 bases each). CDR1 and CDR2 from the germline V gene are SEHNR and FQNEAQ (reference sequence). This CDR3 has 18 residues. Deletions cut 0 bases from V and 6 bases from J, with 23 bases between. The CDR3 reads CASSLALIRDRTGKTQYF. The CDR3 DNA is TGTGCCAGCAGCTTAGCGCTAATCCGGGACCGAACTGGGAAGACCCAGTACTTC.

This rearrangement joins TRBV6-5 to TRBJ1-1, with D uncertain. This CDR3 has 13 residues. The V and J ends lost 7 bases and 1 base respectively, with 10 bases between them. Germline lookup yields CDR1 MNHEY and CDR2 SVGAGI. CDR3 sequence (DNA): TGTGCCAGCACCTACACTGGGAACACTGAAGCTTTCTTT. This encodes CASTYTGNTEAFF.